This is a list of T cell receptor beta chains from one sample in a study of T cells in Graves' hyperthyroidism and ophthalmopathy. TCRdb redid the calling of the multiplex PCR reads with MiXCR, one entry per CDR3 protein. The sample has some 500,000 distinct CDR3 sequences, about an eighth seen once. The sample taken for sequencing was blood. These receptors were obtained from a woman younger than 35 with Graves' hyperthyroidism. CDR3s include the opening cysteine and the closing phenylalanine or tryptophan. Each record gives: V gene, J gene, D gene, clone size, CDR3 DNA, CDR3 protein. A D gene is named only where the DNA matches it firmly. Expanded clones get a size class; other rows say once, few or many, or leave the size out.

>TRBV5-1|TRBJ1-1|TRBD1|many
TGCGCCAGCTTGGGACAGGGGAATGCTGAAGCTTTCTTT
CASLGQGNAEAFF
>TRBV12-3/TRBV12-4|TRBJ2-1|TRBD2|-
TGTGCCAGCAGTCGCGGACTAGCCAAATCCGGGGAGCAGTTCTTC
CASSRGLAKSGEQFF
>TRBV6-2/TRBV6-3|TRBJ1-5|-|many
TGTGCCAGCAGTTACTCGAGTCCCGTTAGCAATCAGCCCCAGCATTTT
CASSYSSPVSNQPQHF
>TRBV10-3|TRBJ2-1|-|many
TGTGCCATCAGGACCTCATTGGGGTCCTACAATGAGCAGTTCTTC
CAIRTSLGSYNEQFF
>TRBV24-1|TRBJ2-3|-|-
TGTGCCACGGGGGGAGCCATCGTGGGTACGCAGTATTTT
CATGGAIVGTQYF
>TRBV30|TRBJ2-3|-|many
TGTGCGGTACTAGGCACAGATACGCAGTATTTT
CAVLGTDTQYF
>TRBV3-1|TRBJ2-7|TRBD1|many
TGTGCCAGCAGCCAAGAGGGGACAGGAGGCGAGCAGTACTTC
CASSQEGTGGEQYF
>TRBV27|TRBJ2-1|TRBD2|-
TGTGCCAGCAGCCCGGGGACTAGCGGGACGCAGTTCTTC
CASSPGTSGTQFF
>TRBV5-1|TRBJ2-1|TRBD2|few
TGCGCCAGCAGCTTGGTCCCTCCTAGCGGGAGCTATGAGCAGTTCTTC
CASSLVPPSGSYEQFF
>TRBV11-2|TRBJ1-4|-|many
TGTGCCAGCAGCTTATCCGCAGGGGCTCGGGCAGGAAAACTGTTTTTT
CASSLSAGARAGKLFF
>TRBV7-8|TRBJ2-3|TRBD2|many
TGTGCCAGCAGCCGTGCGGCGGGAGTAGATACGCAGTATTTT
CASSRAAGVDTQYF
>TRBV3-1|TRBJ2-3|TRBD2|many
TGTGCCAGCAGCACAGTGACTAGCGGGGTAGGAGATACGCAGTATTTT
CASSTVTSGVGDTQYF
>TRBV12-3/TRBV12-4|TRBJ1-5|TRBD1|many
TGTGCCAGCGTGGACCCCGGGACAGGGACCTATCAGCCCCAGCATTTT
CASVDPGTGTYQPQHF
>TRBV10-3|TRBJ2-1|-|many
TGTGCCATCAGTGTCCGAGGGTTGAATTTGGATGAGCAGTTCTTC
CAISVRGLNLDEQFF
>TRBV30|TRBJ1-3|-|many
TGTGCCTGGAACCCCGCGACAGTCGGAAACACCATATATTTT
CAWNPATVGNTIYF
>TRBV20-1|TRBJ1-5|TRBD1|-
TGCAGTGCAAAATCGACAGGGTTTGACCAACAGCCCCAGCATTTT
CSAKSTGFDQQPQHF
>TRBV20-1|TRBJ2-5|TRBD2|many
TGCAGTGCTCGAGGGTTGGAGGGACTAGCGGGAGCGGAAGAGACCCAGTACTTC
CSARGLEGLAGAEETQYF
>TRBV6-2/TRBV6-3|TRBJ2-1|TRBD1|few
TGTGCCAGCAGTGCCCGTAGGACAGGGTATTATGAGCAGTTCTTC
CASSARRTGYYEQFF
>TRBV12-3/TRBV12-4|TRBJ2-1|TRBD2|few
TGTGCCAGCAGTTCCGCCGCGGGGGGGGGGGGGGGGGCTGAGCAGTTCTTC
CASSSAAGGGGGAEQFF
>TRBV28|TRBJ2-2|TRBD2|-
TGTGCCAGCATCCAGACACCGGGACTAGCAGGGGCCGGGGAGCTGTTTTTT
CASIQTPGLAGAGELFF
>TRBV20-1|TRBJ1-5|-|many
TGCAGTGCTAGAAGGCGGGGGGCGCCCCGGCAGCCCCAGCATTTT
CSARRRGAPRQPQHF
>TRBV7-8|TRBJ2-7|-|few
TGTGCCAGCAGCCGCTACGACAGGAACTACGAGCAGTGCTTC
CASSRYDRNYEQCF
>TRBV20-1|TRBJ1-2|TRBD1|-
TGCAGTGCCTACCGACGACAGGGGGTTGGCTACACCTTC
CSAYRRQGVGYTF
>TRBV12-3/TRBV12-4|TRBJ1-4|-|few
TGTGCCAGCCAAGGCGGGGAAAAACTGTTTTTT
CASQGGEKLFF
>TRBV4-1|TRBJ1-5|-|many
TGCGCCAGCAGCCAAGCCACACACAATCAGCCCCAGCATTTT
CASSQATHNQPQHF
>TRBV27|TRBJ2-1|TRBD1|many
TGTGCCAGCAGTTTTAGGACAGGCAATGAGCAGTTCTTC
CASSFRTGNEQFF
>TRBV18|TRBJ2-2|TRBD2|many
TGTGCCACGCGGGGACTAGCGAACCAAATCACCGGGGAGCTGTTTTTT
CATRGLANQITGELFF
>TRBV14|TRBJ2-1|-|-
TGTGCCAGCAGCTACCGTAGCAGGAGCTCCTACAATGAGCAGTTCTTC
CASSYRSRSSYNEQFF
>TRBV3-1|TRBJ1-1|-|many
TGTGCCAGCAGCCAAGACCCCTTCCGACAAGGGGGGCTCGACACTGAAGCTTTCTTT
CASSQDPFRQGGLDTEAFF
>TRBV12-3/TRBV12-4|TRBJ2-5|-|-
TGTGCCAGCAGCATTAGGTCGGCAGAAATGTACCAAGAGACCCAGTACTTC
CASSIRSAEMYQETQYF
>TRBV25-1|TRBJ1-1|-|few
TGTGCCAGCAGTGAATATAACGGTAACACTGAAGCTTTCTTT
CASSEYNGNTEAFF
>TRBV20-1|TRBJ2-5|TRBD2|many
TGCAGTGCTCCCCGGGACTATGCCCAGACCCAGTACTTC
CSAPRDYAQTQYF
>TRBV12-3/TRBV12-4|TRBJ2-3|TRBD1|many
TGTGCCAGCAGTTTCGTGACAGGGGGCACAGATACGCAGTATTTT
CASSFVTGGTDTQYF
>TRBV9|TRBJ2-3|-|-
TGTGCCAGCAGCCCAGAGGGGGGACCCACAGATACGCAGTATTTT
CASSPEGGPTDTQYF
>TRBV24-1|TRBJ2-5|-|many
TGTGCCACCAGTCCCAGTGACGACCAAGAGACCCAGTACTTC
CATSPSDDQETQYF
>TRBV5-1|TRBJ2-1|TRBD1|few
TGCGCCAGCAGCTTCGGTGGGGACAGCTACAATGAGCAGTTCTTC
CASSFGGDSYNEQFF
>TRBV10-3|TRBJ1-1|-|-
TGTGCCATCAGGGACCAGGACCGAATGAACACTGAAGCTTTCTTT
CAIRDQDRMNTEAFF
>TRBV5-5|TRBJ2-1|-|few
TGTGCCAGCAGCGCACTAGTCGGTGAGCAGTTCTTC
CASSALVGEQFF
>TRBV6-1|TRBJ2-1|TRBD2|-
TGTGCCAGCAGTCCTAGCGGGAGTCCCCGGGTCAACAATGAGCAGTTCTTC
CASSPSGSPRVNNEQFF
>TRBV11-2|TRBJ1-6|-|-
TGTGCCAGCAGCTTCGGACAACGAGGTTCACCCCTCCACTTT
CASSFGQRGSPLHF
>TRBV6-1|TRBJ2-3|-|many
TGTGCCAGCAGTAGAACCGCGGGACAAGCGAACACAGATACGCAGTATTTT
CASSRTAGQANTDTQYF
>TRBV24-1|TRBJ1-4|TRBD1|many
TGTGCCACCAGTACGACAGGGCGCGAAAAACTGTTTTTT
CATSTTGREKLFF
>TRBV2|TRBJ1-4|TRBD1|many
TGTGCCAGCTTACAGGGGATTGCAACTAATGAAAAACTGTTTTTT
CASLQGIATNEKLFF
>TRBV4-1|TRBJ1-2|TRBD1|-
TGCGCCAGCAGCCCCACGACAGGGGTCTATGGCTACACCTTC
CASSPTTGVYGYTF
>TRBV12-3/TRBV12-4|TRBJ1-2|-|many
TGTGCCAGCAGTCCCGGAGTCGTCTACACCTTC
CASSPGVVYTF
>TRBV19|TRBJ2-5|-|many
TGTGCCAGTAGTATCGAACACAGACAGGCCCACCAAGAGACCCAGTACTTC
CASSIEHRQAHQETQYF
>TRBV20-1|TRBJ2-2|TRBD2|many
TGCAGTGCTAGAGATTCAGTCGGCGCGGGAGCGAACACCGGGGAGCTGTTTTTT
CSARDSVGAGANTGELFF
>TRBV25-1|TRBJ2-1|-|-
TGTGCCAGCAGTGAATCAGGGGGGACCCTGTACAATGAGCAGTTCTTC
CASSESGGTLYNEQFF
>TRBV6-1|TRBJ1-6|TRBD1|many
TGTGCCAGCAGCTGGGAGACAGGGCTTAATTCACCCCTCCACTTT
CASSWETGLNSPLHF
>TRBV30|TRBJ1-3|-|many
TGTGCCTGGAGCGCCGGGAGCCGCTCTGGAAACACCATATATTTT
CAWSAGSRSGNTIYF
>TRBV7-9|TRBJ2-2|-|few
TGTGCCAGCAGGCCCGTGGACACCGGGGAGCTGTTTTTT
CASRPVDTGELFF
>TRBV29-1|TRBJ1-1|-|many
TGCAGCGTTGGGGAGCGACGCACTGAAGCTTTCTTT
CSVGERRTEAFF
>TRBV19|TRBJ2-1|TRBD2|few
TGTGCCAGTAGTACTAGCGGGAATTACAATGAGCAGTTCTTC
CASSTSGNYNEQFF